This TCR beta chain was captured in a study of cytomegalovirus exposure and HLA in healthy donors. Study-wide background: The roughly 120 validation repertoires, a later analysis reported, used the same platform as the approximately 700 first-cohort repertoires.

Clones were read by immunoSEQ multiplex PCR, and TCRdb kept only the in-frame ones, dropping some. The sample contains 130,000 to 150,000 clones, about 89% of which appear only once. The study, taken as a whole, reports: Usually a TCR sequence was rare, but some public TCRs were found in many donors. In vitro experiments confirmed that three CMV-associated chains were specific for CMV antigens. The classifier reportedly diagnosed cytomegalovirus status with high sensitivity and specificity.

The CDR3 is 14 residues long. V lost 3 bases, J lost 2 bases, and 2 bases stayed unmatched. The germline CDR1 and CDR2 sequences are KGHSH and LQKENI. Of note for this clone: Its matching antigen is unknown.

The sample consisted of PBMCs. The chain carries TRBV18 and TRBJ2-5; 8 bases are shared with TRBD2. This clonotype was sampled from a woman aged 18-29 years in good health and CMV-seropositive. This CDR3 reads CASSPTSAQETQYF. DNA for the CDR3: TGTGCCAGCTCACCGACTAGCGCACAAGAGACCCAGTACTTC.